One sample yielded the 9 T cell receptor beta chains listed below, sequenced in a study of T-cell reconstitution after alpha-beta-depleted transplantation in children. A library of TCRbeta sequences, prepared with unique molecular identifiers, was generated. Each CDR3 protein is one row after TCRdb ran MiXCR on the PCR reads. The top ten hold nearly 5.5% of the sample, which has approximately 400,000 distinct CDR3 sequences, 11% seen once. This sample comprised PBMCs from the stem cell graft donor, obtained from the stem cell graft. The receptors come from a human donor who donated a stem cell graft to a child with acute myeloid leukemia.

The rearrangement joins TRBV7-9 to TRBJ1-5, with 7 bases fitting TRBD1. CDR3 size: 11 residues. The germline V gene has CDR1 SEHNR and CDR2 FQNEAQ (reference sequence). Trimming took 5 bases from V and 13 from J; bases not matched to a gene: 5. The CDR3 loop reads CASSDPGQQHF. The CDR3 DNA reads as TGTGCCAGCAGCGATCCGGGACAGCAGCATTTT.

This clonotype turned up a few times. The rearrangement joins TRBV11-2 to TRBJ2-1; D is unresolved. Trimming took off 5 bases at V and 3 bases at J, with 17 bases between the two ends. The germline CDR1 and CDR2 sequences are SGHAT and FQNNGV. The CDR3 sequence is 16 residues long. CDR3 DNA sequence: TGTGCCAGCAGCCGTGGAGCAAACCCCAGCTACAATGAGCAGTTCTTC. This encodes CASSRGANPSYNEQFF.

This clonotype was picked up many times. This chain joins TRBV10-3 and TRBJ1-1, with D possibly being TRBD1 (6 bases). V gave up 6 bases and J gave up 1 base, with 15 bases separating them. CDR1 and CDR2 from the germline V gene are ENHRY and SYGVKD. The CDR3 is 15 amino acids. DNA of the CDR3: TGTGCCATCAGGGCGACCGGGACACAGAACACTGAAGCTTTCTTT. Translating it yields CAIRATGTQNTEAFF.

The CDR3 loop reads CASKFNEQYF. As DNA, the CDR3 is TGTGCCAGCAAGTTCAACGAGCAGTACTTC. This rearrangement joins TRBV2 to TRBJ2-7; no firm D call. The CDR3 extends over 10 amino acids. V was trimmed by 7 bases and J by 5 bases, leaving 6 bases between them. The germline gives CDR1 SNHLY, CDR2 FYNNEI.

Many counts were recorded for this clonotype. The V call is TRBV7-3, the J call TRBJ1-1; D remains unclear. The CDR3 covers 14 residues. The V gene's germline CDR1 is SGHTA and CDR2 FQGTGA. The germline V and J ends were trimmed by 1 base and 5 bases, with 11 bases remaining between them. The CDR3 DNA reads as TGTGCCAGCAGCTTAAAGAGCGGAGGGACTGAAGCTTTCTTT. Translating gives CASSLKSGGTEAFF.

This chain joins TRBV29-1 and TRBJ1-2; D possibly corresponds to TRBD1 (5 bases). The CDR3 consists of 10 residues. Per the germline V gene, CDR1 is SQVTM and CDR2 is ANQGSEA. Trimming stripped 4 bases from V and 8 bases from J, with 8 bases between. The CDR3 loop reads CSVGGEGYTF. The CDR3 nucleotides are TGCAGCGTTGGAGGGGAAGGCTACACCTTC.

The gene calls are TRBV7-8 and TRBJ2-1, with TRBD2 matching over 12 bases. The CDR3 covers 15 residues. J gave up 9 bases and V 5 bases, and 8 bases lay outside the gene matches. Germline CDR1 is SGHVS and CDR2 is FQNEAQ. The CDR3 region is CASSHGLAGPLEQFF. The DNA for the CDR3 is TGTGCCAGCAGCCATGGACTAGCGGGGCCTCTTGAGCAGTTCTTC.

Concerning this clonotype: Just one base apart from a much larger clone, this may be a read error. The V and J genes are TRBV20-1 and TRBJ2-3; a possible D gene is TRBD2 (6 bases). CDR3 length: 15 residues. CDR1 and CDR2 from the germline V gene are DFQATT and SNEGSKA (reference sequence). Trimming took 0 bases from V and 4 from J, leaving 14 bases between them. The DNA for the CDR3 is TGCAGTGCTAGAGATGGGCGGGGATCCTCAGATACGCAGTATTTT. Translating it yields CSARDGRGSSDTQYF.

This clonotype occurred a few times. The chain combines TRBV13 with TRBJ1-1; a weak D match, TRBD1 (6 bases). The length of the CDR3 is 15 residues. The germline CDR1 and CDR2 sequences are PRHDT and FYEKMQ (reference sequence). V dropped 5 bases and J dropped 5 bases, with 18 bases sitting between them. CDR3 residues: CASSGYTGRRTEAFF. The CDR3 DNA reads as TGTGCCAGCAGCGGGTATACAGGGCGGCGGACTGAAGCTTTCTTT.